The rows below give T cell receptor beta chains drawn from one sample of a study of T cells in Graves' hyperthyroidism and ophthalmopathy. MiXCR was run by TCRdb on the multiplex PCR reads, yielding one entry per CDR3 protein. The table has around 570,000 distinct CDR3 sequences, just under 20% seen once. Material for sequencing was blood. These receptor sequences come from a man in his forties or fifties with Graves' ophthalmopathy. The CDR3 runs from the conserved cysteine through the conserved F or W. D genes are given only for firm matches. Rows may omit the clone size; those that give it use once, few, many or a size class.

d_gene: TRBD2
j_gene: TRBJ2-3
v_gene: TRBV20-1
abundance: NA
len: 14
CDR3nt: TGCAGTGCTAGAGTTGGGGGGGGCACAGATACGCAGTATTTT
CDR3aa: CSARVGGGTDTQYF

d_gene: NA
j_gene: TRBJ2-3
v_gene: TRBV20-1
abundance: NA
len: 13
CDR3nt: TGCAGTGCTAAGGACTTACGCACAGATACGCAGTATTTT
CDR3aa: CSAKDLRTDTQYF

d_gene: TRBD1
j_gene: TRBJ2-7
v_gene: TRBV10-2
abundance: few
len: 14
CDR3nt: TGCGCCAGCAGATATCCGGGACAGGGAGGCGAGCAGTACTTC
CDR3aa: CASRYPGQGGEQYF

d_gene: NA
j_gene: TRBJ1-5
v_gene: TRBV6-1
abundance: few
len: 17
CDR3nt: TGTGCCAGCAGTGAAGCTTTAAGGGGAGAGAGATTGACGCCCCAGCATTTT
CDR3aa: CASSEALRGERLTPQHF

d_gene: TRBD1
j_gene: TRBJ2-3
v_gene: TRBV9
abundance: NA
len: 15
CDR3nt: TGTGCCAGCAGCGTTGGACAGGCGACCACAGATACGCAGTATTTT
CDR3aa: CASSVGQATTDTQYF

d_gene: TRBD2
j_gene: TRBJ2-1
v_gene: TRBV25-1
abundance: NA
len: 14
CDR3nt: TGTGCCAGCACCCTGGGACTAGCGGGAAGTGAGCAGTTCTTC
CDR3aa: CASTLGLAGSEQFF

d_gene: TRBD2
j_gene: TRBJ2-5
v_gene: TRBV6-1
abundance: few
len: 16
CDR3nt: TGTGCCAGCAGTTACGGACTAGCGGGAACCCGGGAGACCCAGTACTTC
CDR3aa: CASSYGLAGTRETQYF

d_gene: TRBD1
j_gene: TRBJ1-2
v_gene: TRBV29-1
abundance: few
len: 12
CDR3nt: TGCAGCGCTCACGACAGGGGAACTGGCTACACCTTC
CDR3aa: CSAHDRGTGYTF

d_gene: NA
j_gene: TRBJ1-2
v_gene: TRBV27
abundance: few
len: 14
CDR3nt: TGTGCCAGCAGTCCGAGGGGACAAATCTATGGCTACACCTTC
CDR3aa: CASSPRGQIYGYTF

d_gene: NA
j_gene: TRBJ2-5
v_gene: TRBV11-2
abundance: NA
len: 14
CDR3nt: TGTGCCAGCAGCTTCTACCAGGGGCAAGAGACCCAGTACTTC
CDR3aa: CASSFYQGQETQYF